These 8 T cell receptor beta chains came from one sample sequenced in a study of T cell changes during pregnancy in multiple sclerosis. Libraries were prepared by immunoSEQ multiplex PCR; TCRdb keeps only in-frame clonotypes and omits some of them. Of about 81,000 clones in the sample, 80% to 95% are singletons; the top ten hold less than 1.5%. This specimen consisted of peripheral blood, obtained in the third trimester of pregnancy. The receptors come from a female donor in good health, enrolled as a control in a pregnancy study.

This chain connects TRBV11-2 to TRBJ2-1; tentatively, D is TRBD2 (5 bases). The CDR3 sequence is 14 residues long. Trimming left V 2 bases short and J 10 bases short, with 15 bases between. Germline CDR1 is SGHAT and CDR2 is FQNNGV. In nucleotides, the CDR3 is TGTGCCAGCAGCTTATTCTTTCGCGCGGGCGAGCAGTTCTTC. Translating gives CASSLFFRAGEQFF.

The chain links TRBV5-5 to TRBJ2-2; 8 bases align to TRBD1. V shed 0 bases, J shed 6 bases, and the junction held 7 bases outside the gene matches. The CDR3 spans 16 residues. Per germline, CDR1 SGHKS and CDR2 YYEKEE (reference sequence). The CDR3 DNA reads as TGTGCCAGCAGCTTGGCAGGCAGGGGGCATCCCGGGGAGCTGTTTTTT. This encodes CASSLAGRGHPGELFF.

The chain links TRBV5-6 to TRBJ2-7, with D possibly matching TRBD2 (5 bases). CDR1 and CDR2 from the germline V gene are SGHDT and YYEEEE. The ends were cut back, 2 bases at V and 4 bases at J, with 7 bases in the middle. The CDR3 runs to 12 residues. Written as DNA, the CDR3 is TGTGCCAGCAGCTTCCGGGATTACGAGCAGTACTTC. It translates to CASSFRDYEQYF.

The V call is TRBV30, the J call TRBJ1-5, with 8 nucleotides matching TRBD1. Germline assignment: CDR1 GTSNPN and CDR2 SVGIG (reference sequence). J gave up 11 bases and V 5 bases, and 11 bases lay outside the gene matches. This CDR3 spans 13 amino acids. CDR3 sequence: CAWRQQGDRTQHF. As DNA, the CDR3 is TGTGCCTGGCGACAACAGGGGGATAGGACCCAGCATTTT.

This sequence joins TRBV5-6 and TRBJ1-1; D is undetermined. Germline-derived CDR1 and CDR2 are SGHDT and YYEEEE. The CDR3 runs 13 residues. Trimming took 4 bases from V and 5 from J, leaving 12 bases between them. CDR3 sequence (DNA): TGTGCCAGCAGCAAGACCCAGACAACTGAAGCTTTCTTT. This codes for CASSKTQTTEAFF. Using reference TRBV5-6 and TRBJ1-1 for the parts outside the CDR3, the full variable domain is DAGVTQSPTHLIKTRGQQVTLRCSPKSGHDTVSWYQQALGQGPQFIFQYYEEEERQRGNFPDRFSGHQFPNYSSELNVNALLLGDSALYLCASSKTQTTEAFFGQGTRLTVV.

This clone was seen just once. The chain combines TRBV27 with TRBJ2-7; no clear D. V was pared by 4 bases and J by 5 bases, with 6 bases between. From germline, CDR1 is MNHEY and CDR2 SMNVEV (reference sequence). CDR3 length: 11 residues. The CDR3 here is CASSSYNEQYF. CDR3 sequence (DNA): TGTGCCAGCAGTTCGTATAACGAGCAGTACTTC.

The J gene is TRBJ2-2, the V gene TRBV29-1, with D possibly matching TRBD1 (6 bases). Per the germline V gene, CDR1 is SQVTM and CDR2 is ANQGSEA. V lost 7 bases, J lost 6 bases, and 9 bases lay in between. The CDR3 sequence is 11 residues long. CDR3 residues: CSGQDSGELFF. In DNA form, the CDR3 reads TGCAGCGGACAGGATTCCGGGGAGCTGTTTTTT.

As DNA, the CDR3 is TGCGCCAGCGCCACCTCGGACAGGCGCTCCTACGAGCAGTACTTC. The encoded protein is CASATSDRRSYEQYF. This chain connects TRBV5-1 to TRBJ2-7; TRBD1 matches 7 bases. There are 15 residues in the CDR3. The germline V gene has CDR1 SGHRS and CDR2 YFSETQ. V was clipped by 7 bases and J by 0 bases; unmatched bases: 10. Looking up the rest from reference TRBV5-1 and TRBJ2-7 gives the full variable domain: KAGVTQTPRYLIKTRGQQVTLSCSPISGHRSVSWYQQTPGQGLQFLFEYFSETQRNKGNFPGRFSGRQFSNSRSEMNVSTLELGDSALYLCASATSDRRSYEQYFGPGTRLTVT.